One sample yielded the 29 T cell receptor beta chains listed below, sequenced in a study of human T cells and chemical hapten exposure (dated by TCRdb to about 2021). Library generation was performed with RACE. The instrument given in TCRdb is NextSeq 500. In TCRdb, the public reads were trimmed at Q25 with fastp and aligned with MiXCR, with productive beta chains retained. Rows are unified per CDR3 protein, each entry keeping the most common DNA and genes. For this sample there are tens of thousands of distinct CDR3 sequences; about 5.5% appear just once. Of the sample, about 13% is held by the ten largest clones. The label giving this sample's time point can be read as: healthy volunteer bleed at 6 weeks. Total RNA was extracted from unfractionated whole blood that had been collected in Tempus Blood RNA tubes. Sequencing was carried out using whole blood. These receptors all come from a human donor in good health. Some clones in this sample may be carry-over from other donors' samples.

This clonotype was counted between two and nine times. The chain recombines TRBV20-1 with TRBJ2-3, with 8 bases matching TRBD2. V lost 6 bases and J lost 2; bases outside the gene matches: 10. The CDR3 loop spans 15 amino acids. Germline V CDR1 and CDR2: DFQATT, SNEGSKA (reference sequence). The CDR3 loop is CSAPTGGYVTDTQYF. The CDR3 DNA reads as TGCAGTGCCCCTACGGGGGGGTATGTCACAGATACGCAGTATTTT.

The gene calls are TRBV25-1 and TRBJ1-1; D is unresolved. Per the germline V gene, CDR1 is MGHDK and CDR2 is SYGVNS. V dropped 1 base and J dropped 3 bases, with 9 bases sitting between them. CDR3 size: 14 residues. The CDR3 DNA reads TGTGCCAGCAGTGAATCGGGCCGGGACACTGAAGCTTTCTTT. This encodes CASSESGRDTEAFF.

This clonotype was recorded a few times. CDR3 in amino acids: CASSRGFGNQPQHF. For the CDR3, the DNA is TGTGCCAGCAGCCGGGGGTTCGGGAATCAGCCCCAGCATTTT. The chain combines TRBV6-5 with TRBJ1-5; possible D gene TRBD1, 5 bases. The germline V and J ends were trimmed by 6 bases and 4 bases, with 13 bases remaining between them. Germline CDR1 MNHEY, CDR2 SVGAGI. The CDR3 sequence is 14 residues long.

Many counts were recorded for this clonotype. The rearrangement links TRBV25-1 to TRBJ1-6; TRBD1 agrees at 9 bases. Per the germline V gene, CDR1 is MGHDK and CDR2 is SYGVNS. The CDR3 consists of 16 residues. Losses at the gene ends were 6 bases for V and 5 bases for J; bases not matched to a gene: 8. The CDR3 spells CASRPRTGDDNSPLHF. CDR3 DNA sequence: TGTGCCAGCAGACCCCGGACAGGGGATGATAATTCACCCCTCCACTTT.

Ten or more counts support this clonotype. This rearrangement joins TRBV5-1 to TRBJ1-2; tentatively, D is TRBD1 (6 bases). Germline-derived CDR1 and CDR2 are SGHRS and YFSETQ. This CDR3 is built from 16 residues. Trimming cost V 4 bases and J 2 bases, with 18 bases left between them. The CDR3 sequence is CASSPRKGVANYGYTF. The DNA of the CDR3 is TGCGCCAGCAGCCCGAGGAAGGGGGTAGCGAACTATGGCTACACCTTC.

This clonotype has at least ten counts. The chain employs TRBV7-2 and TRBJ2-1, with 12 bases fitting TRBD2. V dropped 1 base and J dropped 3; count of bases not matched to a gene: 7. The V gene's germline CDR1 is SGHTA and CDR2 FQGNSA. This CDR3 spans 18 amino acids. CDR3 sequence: CASSLVKASGGGYNEQFF. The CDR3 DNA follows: TGTGCCAGCAGCTTAGTCAAGGCTAGCGGGGGGGGCTACAATGAGCAGTTCTTC.

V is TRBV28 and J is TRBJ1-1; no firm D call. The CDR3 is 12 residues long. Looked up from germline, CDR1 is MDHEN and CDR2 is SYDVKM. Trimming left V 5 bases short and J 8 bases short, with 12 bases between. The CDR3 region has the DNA TGTGCCAGCAGTGAAAGGGCGGAAGAAGCTTTCTTT. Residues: CASSERAEEAFF.

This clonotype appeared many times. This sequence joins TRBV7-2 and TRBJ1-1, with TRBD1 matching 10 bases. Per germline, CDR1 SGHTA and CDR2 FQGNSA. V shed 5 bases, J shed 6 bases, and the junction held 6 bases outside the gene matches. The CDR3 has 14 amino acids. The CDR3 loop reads CASSVGQGVSEAFF. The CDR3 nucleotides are TGTGCCAGCAGCGTAGGACAGGGGGTTTCTGAAGCTTTCTTT.

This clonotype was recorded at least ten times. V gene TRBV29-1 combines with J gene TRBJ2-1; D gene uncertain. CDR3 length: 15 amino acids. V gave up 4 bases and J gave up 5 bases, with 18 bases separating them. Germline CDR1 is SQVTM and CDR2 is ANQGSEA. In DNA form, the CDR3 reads TGCAGCGTTGGCGGATCGACGATGCTACACAATGAGCAGTTCTTC. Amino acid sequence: CSVGGSTMLHNEQFF.

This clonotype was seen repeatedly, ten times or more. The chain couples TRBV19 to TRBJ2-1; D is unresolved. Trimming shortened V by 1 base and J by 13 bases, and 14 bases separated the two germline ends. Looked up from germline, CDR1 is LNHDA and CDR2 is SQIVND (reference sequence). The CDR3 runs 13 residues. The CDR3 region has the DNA TGTGCCAGTAGTATAGTCTTGGTAGGCAGCCAGTTCTTC. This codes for CASSIVLVGSQFF.

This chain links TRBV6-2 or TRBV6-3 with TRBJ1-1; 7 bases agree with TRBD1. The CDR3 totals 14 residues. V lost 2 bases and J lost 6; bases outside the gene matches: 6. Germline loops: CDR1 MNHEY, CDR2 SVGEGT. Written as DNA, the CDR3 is TGTGCCAGCAGTTACGACAGGGCGAAGCCTGAAGCTTTCTTT. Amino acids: CASSYDRAKPEAFF.

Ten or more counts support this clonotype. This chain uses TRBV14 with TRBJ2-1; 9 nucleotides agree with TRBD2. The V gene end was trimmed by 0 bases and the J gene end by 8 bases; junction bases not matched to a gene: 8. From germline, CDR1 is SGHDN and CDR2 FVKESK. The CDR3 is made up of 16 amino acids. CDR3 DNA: TGTGCCAGCAGCCAAGATAGTCTAGCGGGATGGGATGAGCAGTTCTTC. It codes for CASSQDSLAGWDEQFF.

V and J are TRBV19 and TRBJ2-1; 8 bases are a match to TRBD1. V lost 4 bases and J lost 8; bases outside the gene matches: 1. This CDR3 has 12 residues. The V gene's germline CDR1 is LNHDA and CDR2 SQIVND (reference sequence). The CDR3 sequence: CASSKGQDEQFF. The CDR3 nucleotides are TGTGCCAGTAGTAAGGGACAGGATGAGCAGTTCTTC.

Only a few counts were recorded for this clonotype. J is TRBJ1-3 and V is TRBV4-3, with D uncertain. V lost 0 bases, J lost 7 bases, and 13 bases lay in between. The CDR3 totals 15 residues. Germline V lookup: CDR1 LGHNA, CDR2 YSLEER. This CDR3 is CASSQDRQNGNTIYF. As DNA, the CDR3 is TGCGCCAGCAGCCAAGATAGACAAAACGGTAACACCATATATTTT.

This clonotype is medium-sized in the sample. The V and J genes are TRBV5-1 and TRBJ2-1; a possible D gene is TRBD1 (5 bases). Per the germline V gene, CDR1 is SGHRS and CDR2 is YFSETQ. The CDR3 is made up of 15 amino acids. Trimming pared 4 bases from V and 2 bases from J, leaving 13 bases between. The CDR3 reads CASSMDNPPYNEQFF. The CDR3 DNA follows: TGCGCCAGCAGCATGGACAACCCCCCCTACAATGAGCAGTTCTTC.

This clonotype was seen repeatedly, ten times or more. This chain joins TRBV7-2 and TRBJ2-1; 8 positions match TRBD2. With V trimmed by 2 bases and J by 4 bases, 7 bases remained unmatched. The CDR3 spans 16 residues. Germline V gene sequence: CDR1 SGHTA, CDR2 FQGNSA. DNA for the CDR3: TGTGCCAGCAGCTTATTTACTAGCGGTCAATACAATGAGCAGTTCTTC. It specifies CASSLFTSGQYNEQFF.

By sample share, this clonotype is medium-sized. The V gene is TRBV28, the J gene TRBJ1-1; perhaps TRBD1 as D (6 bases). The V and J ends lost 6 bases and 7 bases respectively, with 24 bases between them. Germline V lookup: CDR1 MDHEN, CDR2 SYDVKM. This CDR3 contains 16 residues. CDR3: CASSHYGGARGGEAFF. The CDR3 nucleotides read TGTGCCAGCAGCCATTACGGGGGGGCCAGGGGAGGTGAAGCTTTCTTT.

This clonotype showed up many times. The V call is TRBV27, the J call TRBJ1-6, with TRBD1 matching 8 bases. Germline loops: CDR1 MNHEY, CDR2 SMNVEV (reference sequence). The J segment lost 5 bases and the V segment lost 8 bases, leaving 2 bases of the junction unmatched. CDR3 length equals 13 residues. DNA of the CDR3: TGTGCCAGCGGGGACAGGAATAATTCACCCCTCCACTTT. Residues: CASGDRNNSPLHF.

This CDR3 is CASSLGGAAKNIQYF. Here the CDR3 DNA reads TGTGCCAGCAGCCTGGGGGGGGCTGCCAAAAACATTCAGTACTTC. The J gene is TRBJ2-4, the V gene TRBV5-4; the D gene is possibly TRBD2 (7 bases). The germline gives CDR1 SGHNT, CDR2 YYREEE (reference sequence). The CDR3 length is 15 residues. Deletions cut 4 bases from V and 1 base from J, with 12 bases between.

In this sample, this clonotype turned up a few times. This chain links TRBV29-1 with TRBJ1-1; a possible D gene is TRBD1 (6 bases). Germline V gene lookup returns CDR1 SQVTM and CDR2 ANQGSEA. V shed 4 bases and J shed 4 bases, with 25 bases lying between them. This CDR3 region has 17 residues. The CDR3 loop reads CSVGEFSWGGAVTEAFF. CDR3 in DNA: TGCAGCGTTGGGGAATTTAGTTGGGGGGGCGCGGTCACTGAAGCTTTCTTT.

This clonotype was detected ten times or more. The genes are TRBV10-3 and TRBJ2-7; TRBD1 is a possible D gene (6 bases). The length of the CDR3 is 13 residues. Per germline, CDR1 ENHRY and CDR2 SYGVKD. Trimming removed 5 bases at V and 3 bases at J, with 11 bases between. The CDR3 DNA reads TGTGCCATCAGTAAGGGACAATTCTACGAGCAGTACTTC. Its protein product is CAISKGQFYEQYF.

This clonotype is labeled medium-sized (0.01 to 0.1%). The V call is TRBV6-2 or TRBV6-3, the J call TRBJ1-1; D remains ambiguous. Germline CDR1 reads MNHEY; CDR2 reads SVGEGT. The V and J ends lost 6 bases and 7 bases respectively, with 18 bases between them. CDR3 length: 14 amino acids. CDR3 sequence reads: CASSSEGGKLEAFF. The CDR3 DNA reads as TGTGCCAGCAGCTCTGAGGGAGGGAAACTTGAAGCTTTCTTT.

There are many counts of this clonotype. The CDR3 DNA follows: TGTGCCAGCAGTTTATCGACAGCCTTCACTGAAGCTTTCTTT. Its translation is CASSLSTAFTEAFF. This chain uses TRBV6-5 with TRBJ1-1; D is perhaps TRBD1 (5 bases). The CDR3 is 14 amino acids. Germline V gene sequence: CDR1 MNHEY, CDR2 SVGAGI. The V end lost 4 bases, the J end lost 4 bases, and 13 bases lay between the germline ends.

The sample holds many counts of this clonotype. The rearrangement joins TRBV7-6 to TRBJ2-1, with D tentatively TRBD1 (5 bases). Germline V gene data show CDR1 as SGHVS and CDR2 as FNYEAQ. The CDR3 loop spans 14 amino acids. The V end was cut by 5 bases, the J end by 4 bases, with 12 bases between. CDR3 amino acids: CASSLLGDYNEQFF. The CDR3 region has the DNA TGTGCCAGCAGCCTCCTAGGGGATTACAATGAGCAGTTCTTC.

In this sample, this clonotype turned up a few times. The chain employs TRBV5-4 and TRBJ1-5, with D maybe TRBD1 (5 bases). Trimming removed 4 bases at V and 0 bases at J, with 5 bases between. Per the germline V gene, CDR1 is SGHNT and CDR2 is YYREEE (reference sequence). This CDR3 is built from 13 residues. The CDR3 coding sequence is TGTGCCAGCAGCCAGGGTAGCAATCAGCCCCAGCATTTT. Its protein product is CASSQGSNQPQHF.

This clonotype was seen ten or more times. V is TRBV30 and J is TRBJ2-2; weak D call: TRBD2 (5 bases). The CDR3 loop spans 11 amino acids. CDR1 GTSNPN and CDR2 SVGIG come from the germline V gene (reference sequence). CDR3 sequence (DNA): TGTGCGAGGGCGTTTTCCGGGGAGCTGTTTTTT. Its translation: CARAFSGELFF.

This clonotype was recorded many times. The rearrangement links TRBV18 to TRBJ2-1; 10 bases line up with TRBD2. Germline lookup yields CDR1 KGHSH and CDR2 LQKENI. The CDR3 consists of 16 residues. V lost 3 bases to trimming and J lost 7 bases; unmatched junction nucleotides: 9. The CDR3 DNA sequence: TGTGCCAGCTCACCGCTAGCGGGAGTAAGGCAGAATGAGCAGTTCTTC. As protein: CASSPLAGVRQNEQFF.

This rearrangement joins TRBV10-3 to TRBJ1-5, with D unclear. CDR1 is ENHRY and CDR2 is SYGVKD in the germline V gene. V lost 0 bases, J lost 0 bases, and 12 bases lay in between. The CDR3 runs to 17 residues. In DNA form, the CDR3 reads TGTGCCATCAGTGAGTCGGTCCCGACGGATAGCAATCAGCCCCAGCATTTT. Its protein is CAISESVPTDSNQPQHF.

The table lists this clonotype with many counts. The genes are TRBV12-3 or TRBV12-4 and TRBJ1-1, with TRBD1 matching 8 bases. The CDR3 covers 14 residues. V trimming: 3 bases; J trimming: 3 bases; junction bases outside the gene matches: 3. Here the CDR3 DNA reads TGTGCCAGCAGTTTCCGGGACAGGTACACTGAAGCTTTCTTT. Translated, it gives CASSFRDRYTEAFF.